This note documents a single TCR beta chain sequence. The antigen is unknown. Germline CDR1 reads SGHNT; CDR2 reads YENEEA. The CDR3 totals 15 residues. J gave up 5 bases and V 5 bases, and 5 bases lay outside the gene matches. This entry is derived from a study of early T cells in non-severe SARS-CoV-2 infection. At the level of the study: Unsorted whole blood bulk RNA was sequenced, with unpaired chains.

Findings of the study overall: In VDJdb matching, anti-spike CD8 responses were favored while private and CD4 specificities went missing.

TCRdb redid the calling of the 5' RACE reads with MiXCR, one entry per CDR3 protein. The table shows 80,000 to 95,000 distinct CDR3 sequences, with approximately 15% occurring only once. The receptor's source is an adult who was a healthcare worker with PCR-confirmed SARS-CoV-2 infection or an uninfected control (not recorded which). The J gene is TRBJ2-1, the V gene TRBV11-3, with 11 bases matching TRBD2. Specimen: whole blood, collected at baseline. CDR3 bases: TGTGCCAGCAGCGAACTAGCGGGAGTAGACAATGAGCAGTTCTTC. Translating gives CASSELAGVDNEQFF. Full variable domain (rest looked up from reference TRBV11-3 and TRBJ2-1): EAGVVQSPRYKIIEKKQPVAFWCNPISGHNTLYWYLQNLGQGPELLIRYENEEAVDDSQLPKDRFSAERLKGVDSTLKIQPAELGDSAVYLCASSELAGVDNEQFFGPGTRLTVL.